Below, 11 T cell receptor beta chains from the same sample are listed, as sequenced in a study of cytomegalovirus exposure and HLA in healthy donors. PCR was performed using 60 Vbeta and 13 Jbeta primers. Measured with immunoSEQ multiplex PCR; TCRdb has only the in-frame clones, and not every one. The sample lists about 120,000 clones; roughly 80% were seen once. The sample consisted of PBMCs. These receptors were collected from a woman in her forties or fifties in good health and CMV-seronegative.

CDR3 protein: CASSFWREGYEQYF. The CDR3 DNA reads as TGTGCCAGCAGCTTTTGGCGGGAGGGATACGAGCAGTACTTC. The chain joins TRBV7-2 to TRBJ2-7, with 9 bases that match TRBD2. CDR3 length: 14 amino acids. V dropped 3 bases and J dropped 4; count of bases not matched to a gene: 4. Germline V gene sequence: CDR1 SGHTA, CDR2 FQGNSA.

The CDR3 spells CASSSPGARGANVLTF. CDR3 nucleotide sequence: TGTGCCAGCAGCTCCCCCGGAGCTAGGGGGGCCAACGTCCTGACTTTC. The J gene is TRBJ2-6, the V gene TRBV7-3; D call uncertain. The CDR3 runs 16 residues. Trimming cost V 4 bases and J 4 bases, with 14 bases left between them. Germline CDR1 reads SGHTA; CDR2 reads FQGTGA.

This clone appeared a single time. The gene calls are TRBV7-8 and TRBJ2-1, with D tentatively TRBD1 (5 bases). V lost 7 bases and J lost 0, with 10 bases in between. Germline V gene lookup returns CDR1 SGHVS and CDR2 FQNEAQ. The CDR3 has 14 residues. CDR3 protein: CASTGRFSYNEQFF. The CDR3 nucleotides are TGTGCCAGCACAGGGCGTTTCTCCTACAATGAGCAGTTCTTC.

About this clone: The sample contains more than one DNA sequence encoding this CDR3. V is TRBV7-2 and J is TRBJ2-3; D remains unclear. CDR1 and CDR2 (germline): SGHTA, FQGNSA. The CDR3 has 12 amino acids. Trimming took off 2 bases at V and 5 bases at J, with 5 bases between the two ends. The CDR3 loop reads CASSLILDTQYF. In DNA form, the CDR3 reads TGTGCCAGCAGCTTAATCCTAGATACGCAGTATTTT.

J is TRBJ2-7 and V is TRBV19; a weak D match, TRBD2 (7 bases). Germline loops: CDR1 LNHDA, CDR2 SQIVND (reference sequence). This CDR3 contains 16 residues. Trimming shortened V by 6 bases and J by 0 bases, and 18 bases separated the two germline ends. CDR3 protein: CASSPGGREPSYEQYF. CDR3 coding DNA: TGTGCCAGTAGCCCCGGGGGGCGGGAGCCCTCCTACGAGCAGTACTTC. The full variable domain, completed using reference TRBV19 and TRBJ2-7, is DGGITQSPKYLFRKEGQNVTLSCEQNLNHDAMYWYRQDPGQGLRLIYYSQIVNDFQKGDIAEGYSVSREKKESFPLTVTSAQKNPTAFYLCASSPGGREPSYEQYFGPGTRLTVT.

The V call is TRBV15, the J call TRBJ2-1; weak D call: TRBD2 (5 bases). The CDR3 loop spans 15 amino acids. Trimming removed 5 bases at V and 2 bases at J, with 13 bases between. In germline, CDR1 is LNHNV, CDR2 YYDKDF (reference sequence). CDR3 nucleotides: TGTGCCACCAGCCGCCGGGCGACTACCTACAATGAGCAGTTCTTC. It translates to CATSRRATTYNEQFF.

The chain has TRBV19 and TRBJ1-5, with D unresolved. The CDR3 contains 12 residues. The germline V gene has CDR1 LNHDA and CDR2 SQIVND (reference sequence). Deletions cut 4 bases from V and 4 bases from J, with 5 bases between. Here the CDR3 reads CASSTLNQPQHF. For the CDR3, the DNA is TGTGCCAGTAGTACCTTGAATCAGCCCCAGCATTTT.

The V and J genes are TRBV11-2 and TRBJ2-3; D perhaps matches TRBD1 (6 bases). CDR3 length: 16 amino acids. V was trimmed by 5 bases and J by 5 bases, leaving 20 bases between them. Germline CDR1 is SGHAT and CDR2 is FQNNGV. The CDR3 loop is CASSLQTGTLVDTQYF. CDR3 bases: TGTGCCAGCAGCCTCCAGACAGGTACACTAGTAGATACGCAGTATTTT.

This sequence joins TRBV19 and TRBJ2-1; 7 nucleotides line up with TRBD2. Losses at the gene ends were 3 bases for V and 4 bases for J; bases not matched to a gene: 3. The CDR3 extends over 14 amino acids. Germline loops: CDR1 LNHDA, CDR2 SQIVND (reference sequence). CDR3 loop: CASSIGGSYNEQFF. The DNA of the CDR3 is TGTGCCAGTAGTATCGGGGGGAGTTACAATGAGCAGTTCTTC.

The chain joins TRBV28 to TRBJ2-1; 9 bases map to TRBD1. In germline, CDR1 is MDHEN, CDR2 SYDVKM. This CDR3 spans 15 amino acids. The J segment lost 4 bases and the V segment lost 2 bases, leaving 3 bases of the junction unmatched. CDR3 in DNA: TGTGCCAGCAGTTTAGGACAGGGGTCGTACAATGAGCAGTTCTTC. Translated, it gives CASSLGQGSYNEQFF. Variable domain in full (rest from reference TRBV28 and TRBJ2-1): DVKVTQSSRYLVKRTGEKVFLECVQDMDHENMFWYRQDPGLGLRLIYFSYDVKMKEKGDIPEGYSVSREKKERFSLILESASTNQTSMYLCASSLGQGSYNEQFFGPGTRLTVL.

This chain connects TRBV7-8 to TRBJ1-3, with D perhaps TRBD1 (5 bases). Germline lookup yields CDR1 SGHVS and CDR2 FQNEAQ. V dropped 4 bases and J dropped 4 bases, with 14 bases sitting between them. This CDR3 has 15 residues. CDR3 amino acids: CASSSVGGSGNTIYF. The CDR3 nucleotides are TGTGCCAGCAGCTCTGTGGGGGGGTCCGGAAACACCATATATTTT.